This T cell receptor (beta chain) is drawn from a study of beta chain features in type 1 diabetes. Study in general: Comparable age, gender and cell yields were observed in patients relative to healthy donors. Findings and limits, study-wide: Across all four CD4+ subsets, people with type 1 diabetes showed modestly shorter TCRB CDR3s. Shorter templates might be favored by PCR, and equally so in patients and in controls.

CDR1 and CDR2 from the germline V gene are MNHEY and SMNVEV (reference sequence). The CDR3 contains 18 residues. The V segment lost 6 bases and the J segment 1 base; nucleotides outside the gene matches: 14. Investigators reverse transcribed all isolated RNA, so they sequenced expressed TCRB transcripts. This table comes from immunoSEQ multiplex PCR, and its TCRdb copy is limited to in-frame clones, with some not included. This table holds about 170,000 clones, less than 9.5% found once. With respect to this clone: The antigen remains undetermined.

Sorting that relied on CD45RO/CCR7/CD25/CD127/CD95/CD27 yielded CD4+ naive, central memory, regulatory and stem cell-like memory cells. This chain uses TRBV27 with TRBJ2-1; TRBD1 aligns across 8 bases. Sequences were obtained from central memory CD4+ T cells from blood. The sequence was collected from a woman in her thirties or forties with type 1 diabetes. The CDR3, as DNA: TGTGCCAGCAGAGTTCTCGGCGGGACAGGACGGTCCTACAATGAGCAGTTCTTC. Its protein is CASRVLGGTGRSYNEQFF.